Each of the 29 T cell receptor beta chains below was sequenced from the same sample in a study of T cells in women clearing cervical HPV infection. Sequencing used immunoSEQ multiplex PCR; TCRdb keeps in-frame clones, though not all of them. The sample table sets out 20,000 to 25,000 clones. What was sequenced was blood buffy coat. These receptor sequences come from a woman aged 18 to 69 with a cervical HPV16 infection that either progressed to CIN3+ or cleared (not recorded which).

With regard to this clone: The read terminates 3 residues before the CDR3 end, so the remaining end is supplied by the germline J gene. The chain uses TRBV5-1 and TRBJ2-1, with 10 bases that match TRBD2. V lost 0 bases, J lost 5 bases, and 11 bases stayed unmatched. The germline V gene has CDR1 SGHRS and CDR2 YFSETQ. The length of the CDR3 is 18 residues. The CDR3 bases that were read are TGCGCCAGCAGCTTGGCCTTGAGAGCAAGCGGGAGGGACAATGAG. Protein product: CASSLALRASGRDNE. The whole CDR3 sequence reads CASSLALRASGRDNEQFF. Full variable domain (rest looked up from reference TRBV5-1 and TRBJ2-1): KAGVTQTPRYLIKTRGQQVTLSCSPISGHRSVSWYQQTPGQGLQFLFEYFSETQRNKGNFPGRFSGRQFSNSRSEMNVSTLELGDSALYLCASSLALRASGRDNEQFFGPGTRLTVL.

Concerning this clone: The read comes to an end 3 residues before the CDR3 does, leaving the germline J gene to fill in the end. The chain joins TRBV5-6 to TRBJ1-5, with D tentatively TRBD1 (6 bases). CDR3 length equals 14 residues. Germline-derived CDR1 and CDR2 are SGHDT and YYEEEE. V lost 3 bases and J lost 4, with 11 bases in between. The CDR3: CASSSLTGNQPQHF. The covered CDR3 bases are TGTGCCAGCAGCTCCCTAACAGGGAATCAGCCC.

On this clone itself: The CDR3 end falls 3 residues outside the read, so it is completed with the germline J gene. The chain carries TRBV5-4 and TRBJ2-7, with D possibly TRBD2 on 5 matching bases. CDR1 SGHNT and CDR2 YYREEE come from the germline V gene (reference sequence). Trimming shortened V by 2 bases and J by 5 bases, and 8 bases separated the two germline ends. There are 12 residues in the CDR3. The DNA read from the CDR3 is TGTGCCAGCAGCTTCGGGGTAGACGAG. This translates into CASSFGVDE. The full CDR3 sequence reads CASSFGVDEQYF.

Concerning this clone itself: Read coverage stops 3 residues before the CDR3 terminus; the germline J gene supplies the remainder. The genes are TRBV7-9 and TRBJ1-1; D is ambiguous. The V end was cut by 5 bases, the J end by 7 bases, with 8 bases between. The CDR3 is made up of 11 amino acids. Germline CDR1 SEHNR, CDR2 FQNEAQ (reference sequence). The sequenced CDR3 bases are TGTGCCAGCAGCATGGCCCTTGAA. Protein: CASSMALE. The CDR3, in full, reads CASSMALEAFF.

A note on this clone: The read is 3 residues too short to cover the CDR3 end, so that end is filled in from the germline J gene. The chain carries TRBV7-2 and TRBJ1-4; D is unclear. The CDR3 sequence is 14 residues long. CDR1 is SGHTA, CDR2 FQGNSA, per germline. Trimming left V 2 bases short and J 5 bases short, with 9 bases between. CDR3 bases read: TGTGCCAGCAGCTTAATCGGTCCAAATGAAAAA. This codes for CASSLIGPNEK. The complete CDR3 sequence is CASSLIGPNEKLFF.

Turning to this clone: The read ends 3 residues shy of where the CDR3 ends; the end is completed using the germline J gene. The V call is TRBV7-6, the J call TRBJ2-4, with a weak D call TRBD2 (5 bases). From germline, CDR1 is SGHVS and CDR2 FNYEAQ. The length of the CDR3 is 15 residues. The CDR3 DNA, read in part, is TGTGCCAGCAGCTTAGAGGCGGGCATAGGGTATGGT. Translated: CASSLEAGIGYG. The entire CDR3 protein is CASSLEAGIGYGQYF.

Here the CDR3 reads CASSPGGTNEKLFF. The covered CDR3 bases are TGTGCCAGCAGCCCAGGGGGAACTAATGAAAAA. V usage is TRBV5-6 and J usage is TRBJ1-4, with 7 bases lining up with TRBD1. The read ends 3 residues before the CDR3 terminus; that terminus is restored from the germline J gene. Germline loops: CDR1 SGHDT, CDR2 YYEEEE. With 4 bases clipped from V and 1 base from J, the junction kept 1 base outside the gene matches. This CDR3 is 14 amino acids long.

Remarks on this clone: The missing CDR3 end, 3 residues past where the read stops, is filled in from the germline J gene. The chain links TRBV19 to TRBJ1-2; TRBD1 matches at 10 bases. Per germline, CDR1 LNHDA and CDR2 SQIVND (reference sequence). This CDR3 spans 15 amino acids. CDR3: CASSILGQGSYDYTF. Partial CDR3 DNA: TGTGCCAGTAGTATCCTGGGACAGGGGAGCTACGAC.

The CDR3 protein is CSASRDWGGEQFF. CDR3 DNA, as far as it was read: TGCAGTGCCAGCCGGGACTGGGGAGGTGAG. The genes are TRBV20-1 and TRBJ2-1; D possibly corresponds to TRBD2 (6 bases). The read terminates 3 residues ahead of where the CDR3 ends, so the germline J gene completes it. The germline V gene has CDR1 DFQATT and CDR2 SNEGSKA (reference sequence). This CDR3 has 13 amino acids. Trimming stripped 6 bases from V and 9 bases from J, with 18 bases between.

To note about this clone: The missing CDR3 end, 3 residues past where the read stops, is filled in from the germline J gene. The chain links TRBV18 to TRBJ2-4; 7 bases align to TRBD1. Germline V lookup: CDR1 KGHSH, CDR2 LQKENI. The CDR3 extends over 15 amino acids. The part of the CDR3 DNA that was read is TGTGCCAGCTCAACCCGACAGGGTCCGCGCGAAGGT. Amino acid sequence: CASSTRQGPREG. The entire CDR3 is CASSTRQGPREGQYF.

The CDR3 sequence is CASSYETGAYNQPQHF. The sequenced part of the CDR3 DNA is TGTGCCAGCAGTTACGAGACAGGGGCTTACAATCAGCCC. The chain uses TRBV6-2 or TRBV6-3 and TRBJ1-5, with 8 bases fitting TRBD1. The read ends 3 residues before the CDR3 terminus; that terminus is restored from the germline J gene. V trimming: 2 bases; J trimming: 3 bases; junction bases outside the gene matches: 6. This CDR3 has 16 residues. In germline, CDR1 is MNHEY, CDR2 SVGEGT.

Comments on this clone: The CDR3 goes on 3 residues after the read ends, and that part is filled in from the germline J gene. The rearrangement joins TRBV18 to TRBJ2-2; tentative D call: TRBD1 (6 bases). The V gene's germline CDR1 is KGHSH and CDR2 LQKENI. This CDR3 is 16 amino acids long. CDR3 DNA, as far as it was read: TGTGCCAGCTCACCACCTACGGGACAAGAGGGGGAAAAG. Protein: CASSPPTGQEGEK. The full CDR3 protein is CASSPPTGQEGEKLFF.

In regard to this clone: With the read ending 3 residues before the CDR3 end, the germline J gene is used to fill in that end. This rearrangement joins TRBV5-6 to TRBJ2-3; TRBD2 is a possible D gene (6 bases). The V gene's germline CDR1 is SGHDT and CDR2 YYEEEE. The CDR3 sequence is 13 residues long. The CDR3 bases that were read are TGTGCCAGCAGCTTAGGAGGGACTCAGCCG. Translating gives CASSLGGTQP. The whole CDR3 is CASSLGGTQPQYF.

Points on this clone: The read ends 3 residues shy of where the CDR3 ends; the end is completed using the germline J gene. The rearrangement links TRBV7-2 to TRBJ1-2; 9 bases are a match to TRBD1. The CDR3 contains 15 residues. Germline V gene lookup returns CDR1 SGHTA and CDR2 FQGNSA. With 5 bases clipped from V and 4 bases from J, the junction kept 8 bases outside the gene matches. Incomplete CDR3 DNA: TGTGCCAGCAGCGGTCCGGGACAGGGACTCTATGGC. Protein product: CASSGPGQGLYG. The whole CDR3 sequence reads CASSGPGQGLYGYTF.

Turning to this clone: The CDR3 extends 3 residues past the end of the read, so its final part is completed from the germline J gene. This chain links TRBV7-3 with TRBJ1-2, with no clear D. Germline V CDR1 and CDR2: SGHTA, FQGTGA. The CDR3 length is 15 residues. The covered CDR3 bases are TGTGCCAGCAGCTCACAGCGGGATAGCACAGATACC. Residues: CASSSQRDSTDT. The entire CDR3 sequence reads CASSSQRDSTDTYTF.

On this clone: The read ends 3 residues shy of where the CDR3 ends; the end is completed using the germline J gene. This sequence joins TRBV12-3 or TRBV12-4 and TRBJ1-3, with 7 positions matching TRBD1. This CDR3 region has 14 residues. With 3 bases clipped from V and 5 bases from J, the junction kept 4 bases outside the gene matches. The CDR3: CASSFVGGRNTIYF. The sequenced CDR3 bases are TGTGCCAGCAGTTTCGTAGGGGGCAGAAACACC.

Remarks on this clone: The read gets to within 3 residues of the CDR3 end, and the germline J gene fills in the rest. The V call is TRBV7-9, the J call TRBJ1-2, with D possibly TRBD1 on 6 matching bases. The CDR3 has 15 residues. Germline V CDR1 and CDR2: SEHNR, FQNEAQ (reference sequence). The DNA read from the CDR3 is TGTGCCAGCAGCTTAGGGCCAGGGGTGGATTTCGAC. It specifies CASSLGPGVDFD. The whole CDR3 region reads CASSLGPGVDFDYTF.

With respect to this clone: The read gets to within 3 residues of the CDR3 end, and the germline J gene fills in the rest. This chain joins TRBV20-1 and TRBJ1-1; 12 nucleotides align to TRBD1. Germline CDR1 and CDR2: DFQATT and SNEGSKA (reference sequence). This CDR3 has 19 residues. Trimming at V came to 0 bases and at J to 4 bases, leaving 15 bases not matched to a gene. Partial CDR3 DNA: TGCAGTGCTAGAGATCTGGGACAGGGGGCTCATTTAGGGGTCACTGAA. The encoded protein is CSARDLGQGAHLGVTE. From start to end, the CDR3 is CSARDLGQGAHLGVTEAFF.

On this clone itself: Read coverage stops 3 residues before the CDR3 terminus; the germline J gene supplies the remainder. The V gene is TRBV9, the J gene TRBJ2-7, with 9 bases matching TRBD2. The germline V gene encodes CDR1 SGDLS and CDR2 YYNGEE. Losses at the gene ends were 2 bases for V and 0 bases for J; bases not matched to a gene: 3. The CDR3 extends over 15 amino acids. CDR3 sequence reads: CASSVRAGGSYEQYF. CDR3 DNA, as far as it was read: TGTGCCAGCAGCGTTAGAGCGGGGGGCTCCTACGAG.

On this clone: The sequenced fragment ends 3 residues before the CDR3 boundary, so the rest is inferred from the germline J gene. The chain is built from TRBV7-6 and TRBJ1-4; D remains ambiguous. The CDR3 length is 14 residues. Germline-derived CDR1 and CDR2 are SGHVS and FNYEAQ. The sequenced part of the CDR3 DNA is TGTGCCAGCAGCTTCGGGGAGGGCAATTCACCA. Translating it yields CASSFGEGNSP. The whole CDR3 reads CASSFGEGNSPLFF. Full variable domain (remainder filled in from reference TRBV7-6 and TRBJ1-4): GAGVSQSPRYKVTKRGQDVALRCDPISGHVSLYWYRQALGQGPEFLTYFNYEAQQDKSGLPNDRFSAERPEGSISTLTIQRTEQRDSAMYRCASSFGEGNSPLFFGSGTQLSVL.

Partial CDR3 DNA: TGTGCCAGCAGTGAATTTGGCAGGCTGAGGGACACTGAA. Amino acids: CASSEFGRLRDTE. The whole CDR3 sequence is CASSEFGRLRDTEAFF. This chain joins TRBV2 and TRBJ1-1; unclear D gene. Sequencing ends 3 residues short of the CDR3 end; the germline J gene provides the rest. V lost 2 bases and J 3 bases, leaving 16 bases between the germline ends. CDR3 length: 16 amino acids. CDR1 and CDR2 (germline): SNHLY, FYNNEI.

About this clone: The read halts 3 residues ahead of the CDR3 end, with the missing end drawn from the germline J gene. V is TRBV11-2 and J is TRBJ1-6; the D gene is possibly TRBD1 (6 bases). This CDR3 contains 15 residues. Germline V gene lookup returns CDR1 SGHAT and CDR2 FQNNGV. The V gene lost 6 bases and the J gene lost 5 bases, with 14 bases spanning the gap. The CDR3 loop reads CASRSGTLNNSPLHF. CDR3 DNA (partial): TGTGCCAGCAGGTCAGGGACACTCAATAATTCACCC.

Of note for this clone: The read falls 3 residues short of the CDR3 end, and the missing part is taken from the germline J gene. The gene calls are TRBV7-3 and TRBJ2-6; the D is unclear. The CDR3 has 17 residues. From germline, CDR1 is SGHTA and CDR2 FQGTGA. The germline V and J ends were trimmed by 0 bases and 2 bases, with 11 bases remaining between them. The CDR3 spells CASSLTRILTGANVLTF. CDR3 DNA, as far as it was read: TGTGCCAGCAGCTTAACCAGGATTTTGACTGGGGCCAACGTC.

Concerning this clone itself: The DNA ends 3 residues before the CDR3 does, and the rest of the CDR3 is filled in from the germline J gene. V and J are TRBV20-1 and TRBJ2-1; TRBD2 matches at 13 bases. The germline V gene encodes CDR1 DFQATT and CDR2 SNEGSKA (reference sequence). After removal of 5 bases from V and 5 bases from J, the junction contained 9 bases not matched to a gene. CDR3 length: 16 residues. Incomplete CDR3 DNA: TGCAGTGCTGACCGTAGGGGACTAGCGGGGCACAATGAG. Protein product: CSADRRGLAGHNE. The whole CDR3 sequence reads CSADRRGLAGHNEQFF.

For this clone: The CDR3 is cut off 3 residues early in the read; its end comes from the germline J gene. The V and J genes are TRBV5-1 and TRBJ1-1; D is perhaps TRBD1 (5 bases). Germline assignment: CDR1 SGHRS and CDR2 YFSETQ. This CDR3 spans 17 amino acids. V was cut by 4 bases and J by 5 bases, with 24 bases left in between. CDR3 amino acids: CASSALAGWGEGTEAFF. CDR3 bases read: TGCGCCAGCAGCGCCCTTGCCGGGTGGGGGGAAGGGACTGAA. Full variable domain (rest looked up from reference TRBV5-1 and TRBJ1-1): KAGVTQTPRYLIKTRGQQVTLSCSPISGHRSVSWYQQTPGQGLQFLFEYFSETQRNKGNFPGRFSGRQFSNSRSEMNVSTLELGDSALYLCASSALAGWGEGTEAFFGQGTRLTVV.

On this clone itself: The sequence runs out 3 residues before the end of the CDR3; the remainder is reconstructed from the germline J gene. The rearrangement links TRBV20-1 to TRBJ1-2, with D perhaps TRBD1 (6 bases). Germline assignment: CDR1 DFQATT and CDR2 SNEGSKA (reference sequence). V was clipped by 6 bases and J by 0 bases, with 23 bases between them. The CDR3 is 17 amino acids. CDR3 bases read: TGCAGTGCGTCGATAACAGGGAAGGGGAAGGCTAACTATGGC. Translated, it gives CSASITGKGKANYG. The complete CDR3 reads CSASITGKGKANYGYTF.

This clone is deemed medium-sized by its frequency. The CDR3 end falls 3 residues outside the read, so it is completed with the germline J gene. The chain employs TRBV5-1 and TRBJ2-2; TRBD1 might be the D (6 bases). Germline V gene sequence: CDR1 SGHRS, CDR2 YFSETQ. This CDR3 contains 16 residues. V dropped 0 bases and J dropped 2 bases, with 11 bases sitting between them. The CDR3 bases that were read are TGCGCCAGCAGCTTGGTAGGGACACCTAACACCGGGGAG. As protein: CASSLVGTPNTGE. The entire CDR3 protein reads CASSLVGTPNTGELFF. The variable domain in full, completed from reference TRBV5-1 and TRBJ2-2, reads KAGVTQTPRYLIKTRGQQVTLSCSPISGHRSVSWYQQTPGQGLQFLFEYFSETQRNKGNFPGRFSGRQFSNSRSEMNVSTLELGDSALYLCASSLVGTPNTGELFFGEGSRLTVL.

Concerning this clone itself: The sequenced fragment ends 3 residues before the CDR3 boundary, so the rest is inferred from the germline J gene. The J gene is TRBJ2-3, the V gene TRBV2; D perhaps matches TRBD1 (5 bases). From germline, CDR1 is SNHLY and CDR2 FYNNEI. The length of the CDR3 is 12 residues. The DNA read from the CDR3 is TGTGCCACGAGACAGAGCAATCAGCCG. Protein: CATRQSNQP. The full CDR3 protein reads CATRQSNQPQYF.

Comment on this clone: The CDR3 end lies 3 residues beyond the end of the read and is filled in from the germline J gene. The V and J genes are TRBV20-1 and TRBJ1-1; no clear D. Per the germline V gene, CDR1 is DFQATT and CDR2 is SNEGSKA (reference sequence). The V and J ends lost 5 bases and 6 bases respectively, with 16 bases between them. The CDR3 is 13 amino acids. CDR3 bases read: TGCAGTGCTCCTTCCGTCCGGGTCCCTGAA. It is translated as CSAPSVRVPE. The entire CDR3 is CSAPSVRVPEAFF.